This TCR beta chain was identified during a study of metastatic and nonmetastatic thyroid tumors. Overall study results and limits: For both blood and tumor, malignant thyroid tumors reportedly showed significantly higher TCR beta diversity than benign nodules did.

The V gene's germline CDR1 is MDHEN and CDR2 SYDVKM. Trimming left V 5 bases short and J 6 bases short, with 17 bases between. The CDR3 runs to 14 residues. This clone was detected only a few times. Antigen specificity is unknown. MiXCR was used by TCRdb to re-call the PCR reads. The sample contains 85,000 to 100,000 clones, more than 9.5% of which appear only once. Thyroid surgery was preceded by no treatment in any patient. This chain joins TRBV28 and TRBJ2-7, with D possibly matching TRBD1 (6 bases). The sample was blood. The TCR was taken from a female donor with papillary thyroid cancer or a benign thyroid nodule (not recorded which). Some clones in this sample may be carry-over from other donors' samples. The CDR3 loop is CASSPSYRQAEQYF. CDR3 coding DNA: TGTGCCAGCAGTCCATCATACAGACAGGCCGAGCAGTACTTC.